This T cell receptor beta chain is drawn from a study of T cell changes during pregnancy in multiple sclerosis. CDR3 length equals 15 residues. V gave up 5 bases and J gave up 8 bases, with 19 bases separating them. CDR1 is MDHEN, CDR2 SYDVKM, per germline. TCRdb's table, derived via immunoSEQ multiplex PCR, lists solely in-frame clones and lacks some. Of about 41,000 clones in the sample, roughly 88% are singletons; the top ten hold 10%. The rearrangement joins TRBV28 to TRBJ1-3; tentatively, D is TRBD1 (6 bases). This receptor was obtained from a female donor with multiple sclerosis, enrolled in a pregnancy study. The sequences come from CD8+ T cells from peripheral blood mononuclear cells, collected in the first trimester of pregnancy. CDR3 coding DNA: TGTGCCAGCAGTGACCCTGACAGGTTTGCACACACCATATATTTT. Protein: CASSDPDRFAHTIYF.